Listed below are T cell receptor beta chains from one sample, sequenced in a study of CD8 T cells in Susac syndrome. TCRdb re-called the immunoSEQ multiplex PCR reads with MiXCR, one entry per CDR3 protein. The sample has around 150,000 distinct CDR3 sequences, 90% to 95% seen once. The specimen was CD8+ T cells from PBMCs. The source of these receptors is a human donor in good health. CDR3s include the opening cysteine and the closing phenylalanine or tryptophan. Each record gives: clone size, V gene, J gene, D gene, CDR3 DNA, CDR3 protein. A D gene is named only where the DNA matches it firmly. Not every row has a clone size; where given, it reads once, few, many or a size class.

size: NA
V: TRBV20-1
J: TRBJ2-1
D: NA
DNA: TGCAGTGCTAGAGATTGGGGGAATGAGCAGTTCTTC
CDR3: CSARDWGNEQFF

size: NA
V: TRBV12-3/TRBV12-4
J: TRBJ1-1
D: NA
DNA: TGTGCCAGCAGTTTTGGGGTGGATGCTTTCTTT
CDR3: CASSFGVDAFF

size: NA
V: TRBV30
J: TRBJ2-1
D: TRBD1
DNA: TGTGCCGGCAATCCGGGACAGGGGGTGAATGAGCAGTTCTTC
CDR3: CAGNPGQGVNEQFF

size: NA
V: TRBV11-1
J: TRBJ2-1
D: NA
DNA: TGTGCCAGCAGCGCAGGGAGCTCCTACAATGAGCAGTTCTTC
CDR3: CASSAGSSYNEQFF

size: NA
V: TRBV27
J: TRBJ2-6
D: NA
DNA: TGTGCCAGCAGTCCGGGCTCTGGGGCCAACGTCCTGACTTTC
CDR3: CASSPGSGANVLTF

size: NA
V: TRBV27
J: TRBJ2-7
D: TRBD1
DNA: TGTGCCAGCAGTCCATTGACAGGGATCGAGCAGTACTTC
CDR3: CASSPLTGIEQYF

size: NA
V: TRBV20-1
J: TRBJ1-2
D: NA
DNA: TGCAGTGCTCCTTCCGCGGAGTGGGCTAACTATGGCTACACCTTC
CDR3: CSAPSAEWANYGYTF

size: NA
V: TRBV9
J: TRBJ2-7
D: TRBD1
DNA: TGTGCCAGCAGCGGCGGACAGGGTCCCGAGCAGTACTTC
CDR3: CASSGGQGPEQYF

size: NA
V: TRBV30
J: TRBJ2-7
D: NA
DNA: TGTGCCTGGAGTGCCCCGCGGGAAGAGCAGTACTTC
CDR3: CAWSAPREEQYF

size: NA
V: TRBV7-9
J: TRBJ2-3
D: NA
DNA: TGTGCCAGCAGCTCCTCGAGGGACGGAAGCACAGATACGCAGTATTTT
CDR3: CASSSSRDGSTDTQYF

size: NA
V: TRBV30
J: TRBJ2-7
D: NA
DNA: TGTGCCTGGTCGGCAGGTGGAGCCTACGAGCAGTACTTC
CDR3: CAWSAGGAYEQYF

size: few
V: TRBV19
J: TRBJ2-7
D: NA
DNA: TGTGCCAGTAGTGTCGGGACAAACTACGAGCAGTACTTC
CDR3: CASSVGTNYEQYF

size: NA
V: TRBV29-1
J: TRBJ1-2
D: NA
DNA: TGCAGCGTTGATATGTGGGACGGGGGCTACACCTTC
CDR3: CSVDMWDGGYTF

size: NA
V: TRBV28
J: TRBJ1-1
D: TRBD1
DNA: TGTGCCAGCCAGGGGGCGTGGAACACTGAAGCTTTCTTT
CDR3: CASQGAWNTEAFF

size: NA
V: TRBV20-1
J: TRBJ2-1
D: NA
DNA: TGCAGTGCTAGAGATGTCGGTAGCGTGACCTACAATGAGCAGTTCTTC
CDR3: CSARDVGSVTYNEQFF

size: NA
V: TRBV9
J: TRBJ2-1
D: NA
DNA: TGTGCCAGCAGCGTAGCTAAGGTGCCACTCTACAATGAGCAGTTCTTC
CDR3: CASSVAKVPLYNEQFF

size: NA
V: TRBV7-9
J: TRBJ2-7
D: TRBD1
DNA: TGTGCCAGCAGCTCCCCACTCGGGGACAGATCCTACGAGCAGTACTTC
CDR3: CASSSPLGDRSYEQYF

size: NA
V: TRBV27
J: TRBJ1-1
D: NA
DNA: TGTGCCAGCAGTTTTGCGGGAGCGAGGGACACTGAAGCTTTCTTT
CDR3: CASSFAGARDTEAFF

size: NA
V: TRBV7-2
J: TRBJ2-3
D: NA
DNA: TGTGCCAGCAGCTTAAACGCTCCAGATACGCAGTATTTT
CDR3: CASSLNAPDTQYF

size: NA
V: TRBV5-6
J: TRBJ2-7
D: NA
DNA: TGTGCCAGCAGCTTTTCCGGGAGTAGATCCTACGAGCAGTACTTC
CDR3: CASSFSGSRSYEQYF

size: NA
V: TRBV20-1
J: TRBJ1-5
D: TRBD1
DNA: TGCAGTGCAAAGAGCGGGACAGGGATGGTTCAGCCCCAGCATTTT
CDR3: CSAKSGTGMVQPQHF

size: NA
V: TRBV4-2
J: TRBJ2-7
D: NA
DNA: TGTGCCAGCAGCCAGGGGAGGGGGATCTACGAGCAGTACTTC
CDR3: CASSQGRGIYEQYF

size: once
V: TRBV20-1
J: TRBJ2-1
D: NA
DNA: TGCAGTGCGGAAACTAGGGGCTCCTACAATGAGCAGTTCTTC
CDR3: CSAETRGSYNEQFF

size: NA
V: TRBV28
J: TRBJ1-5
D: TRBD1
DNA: TGTGCCAGCAGCAGACAGGGGATCGACAATCAGCCCCAGCATTTT
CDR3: CASSRQGIDNQPQHF

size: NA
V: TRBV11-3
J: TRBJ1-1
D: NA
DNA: TGTGCCAGCAGCTTAGGCCCGGGACGCCTAATGAACACTGAAGCTTTCTTT
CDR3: CASSLGPGRLMNTEAFF

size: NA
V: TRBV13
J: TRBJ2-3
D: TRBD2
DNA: TGTGCCAGCAGCTCGCCCAGCGGGGATTTAGGAGATACGCAGTATTTT
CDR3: CASSSPSGDLGDTQYF

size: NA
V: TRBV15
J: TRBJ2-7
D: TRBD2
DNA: TGTGCCACCAGCGTACTAGCGGGGAACTACGAGCAGTACTTC
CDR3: CATSVLAGNYEQYF

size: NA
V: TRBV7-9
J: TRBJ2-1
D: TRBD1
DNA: TGTGCCAGCAGCAACGACAGGGGGCTGGGCAATGAGCAGTTCTTC
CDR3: CASSNDRGLGNEQFF

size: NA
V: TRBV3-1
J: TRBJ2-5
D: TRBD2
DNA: TGTGCCAGCAGCCCATGGCTAGCGGGGAACCAAGAGACCCAGTACTTC
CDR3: CASSPWLAGNQETQYF

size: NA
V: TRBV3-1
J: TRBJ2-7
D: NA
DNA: TGTGCCAGCAGCCAAGTTGGGGAAACCTACGAGCAGTACTTC
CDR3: CASSQVGETYEQYF

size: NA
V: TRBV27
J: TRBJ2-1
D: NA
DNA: TGTGCCAGCAGTTTTTGGGGTAATGAGCAGTTCTTC
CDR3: CASSFWGNEQFF

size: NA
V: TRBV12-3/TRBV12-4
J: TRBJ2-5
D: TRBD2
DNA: TGTGCCAGCAGTTCGGGACTAGCAAGACAACGGGAGACCCAGTACTTC
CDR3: CASSSGLARQRETQYF

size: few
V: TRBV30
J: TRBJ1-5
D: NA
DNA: TGTGCTTTTTCACGGTCTCCGAATAGCAATCAGCCCCAGCATTTT
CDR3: CAFSRSPNSNQPQHF

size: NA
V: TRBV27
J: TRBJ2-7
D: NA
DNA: TGTGCCAGCAGTTTGGGCGGTGTGGACTACGAGCAGTACTTC
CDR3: CASSLGGVDYEQYF

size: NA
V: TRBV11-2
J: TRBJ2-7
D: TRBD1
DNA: TGTGCCAGCCGGCTTGGACAGGGATCCTACGAGCAGTACTTC
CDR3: CASRLGQGSYEQYF

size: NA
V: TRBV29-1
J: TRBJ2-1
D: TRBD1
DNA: TGCAGCGTCCCACCGACAGGGGCCGAATATTACAATGAGCAGTTCTTC
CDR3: CSVPPTGAEYYNEQFF

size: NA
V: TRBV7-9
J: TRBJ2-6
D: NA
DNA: TGTGCCAGCAGCCCTGACTGGATCTCTGGGGCCAACGTCCTGACTTTC
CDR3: CASSPDWISGANVLTF

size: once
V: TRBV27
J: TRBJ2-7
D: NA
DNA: TGTGCCAGCAGTTTTTTACCAGGGCGCCACGAGCAGTACTTC
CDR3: CASSFLPGRHEQYF

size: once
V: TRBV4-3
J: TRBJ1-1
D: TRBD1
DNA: TGCGCCAGCAGCCAATGGACAGGGGGTAACGCTTTCTTT
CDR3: CASSQWTGGNAFF

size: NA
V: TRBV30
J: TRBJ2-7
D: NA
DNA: TGTGCCTGGAGTGGCGGCACCGGACCAATTTCCTACGAGCAGTACTTC
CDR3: CAWSGGTGPISYEQYF

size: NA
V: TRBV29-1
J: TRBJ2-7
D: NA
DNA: TGCAGCGTTGAAGAACAGGGTTACGAGCAGTACTTC
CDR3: CSVEEQGYEQYF

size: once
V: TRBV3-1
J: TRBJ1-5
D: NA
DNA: TGTGCCAGCAGCCGGGACCCTCTCGGGCCCCAGCATTTT
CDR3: CASSRDPLGPQHF

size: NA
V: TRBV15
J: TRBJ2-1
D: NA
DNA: TGTGCCACCAGCAGAGAACGGGCGTCCTCCTACAATGAGCAGTTCTTC
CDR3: CATSRERASSYNEQFF

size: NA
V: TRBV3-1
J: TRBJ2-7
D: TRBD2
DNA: TGTGCCAGCAGCCAAGTCGCCGGGACTAGGGGATACGAGCAGTACTTC
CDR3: CASSQVAGTRGYEQYF

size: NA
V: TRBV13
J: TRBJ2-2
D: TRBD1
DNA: TGTGCCAGCAGCTTCAGGGGGCTTAGCACCGGGGAGCTGTTTTTT
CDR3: CASSFRGLSTGELFF